Listed below are T cell receptor beta chains from one sample, sequenced in a study of neurological immune-mediated disorders. TCRdb passed the 5' RACE reads through MiXCR, listing each CDR3 protein once. Here the sample spans about 59,000 distinct CDR3 sequences, under 4.5% being singletons. The sequenced material came from PBMCs. The receptor source for this set is a woman in her twenties or thirties with multiple sclerosis. Both conserved end residues are part of each CDR3. D genes are given only for firm matches. The size field is filled for only some rows; it gives once, few, many or a size class.

v_gene	d_gene	j_gene	abundance	CDR3nt	CDR3aa
TRBV7-2	NA	TRBJ2-7	many	TGTGCCAGCAGCCAAAGGACTCTCGGCGAGCAGTACTTC	CASSQRTLGEQYF
TRBV20-1	TRBD2	TRBJ2-1	many	TGCAGTGCTAGACAGAGCCCCCGGGAGGGCCGGTTATATGAGCAGTTCTTC	CSARQSPREGRLYEQFF
TRBV20-1	TRBD2	TRBJ2-3	many	TGCAGTGCCTCCGGACTAGCGGGAGGGAGGGATACGCAGTATTTT	CSASGLAGGRDTQYF
TRBV5-1	NA	TRBJ2-5	many	TGCGCCAGCCCCCGACAGATTCGAGAGACCCAGTACTTC	CASPRQIRETQYF
TRBV5-1	NA	TRBJ2-1	many	TGCGCCAGCAGCTTGGGGACTATCGGTGAGCAGTTCTTC	CASSLGTIGEQFF
TRBV18	NA	TRBJ1-1	NA	TGTGCCAGCTCACCGGGGGGGTTCGAGAACACTGAAGCTTTCTTT	CASSPGGFENTEAFF
TRBV24-1	NA	TRBJ2-3	many	TGTGCCACCAGTGCCCCCGGCAGCACAGATACGCAGTATTTT	CATSAPGSTDTQYF
TRBV3-1	NA	TRBJ1-5	many	TGTGCCAGCAGCCAAGGGACCAGCAATCAGCCCCAGCATTTT	CASSQGTSNQPQHF
TRBV5-1	NA	TRBJ2-1	many	TGCGCCAGCAGCTCTGGACCCGGCAATGAGCAGTTCTTC	CASSSGPGNEQFF
TRBV20-1	TRBD1	TRBJ2-7	many	TGCAGTGCTAGGGAACCAGGGACAGGGCGAGGACGACAGCAGTACTTC	CSAREPGTGRGRQQYF
TRBV5-6	NA	TRBJ2-3	many	TGTGCCAGCAGAAGGGTGTTTGGAGTCACAGATACGCAGTATTTT	CASRRVFGVTDTQYF
TRBV27	TRBD1	TRBJ1-5	many	TGTGCCAGCACTTCAGGGGGTCAGCCCCAGCATTTT	CASTSGGQPQHF
TRBV5-1	NA	TRBJ2-1	many	TGCGCCAGCAGGAAGGGAGTTATCGACAATGAGCAGTTCTTC	CASRKGVIDNEQFF
TRBV5-6	NA	TRBJ1-1	many	TGTGCCAGCAGCTTGGCCGAGGTTGATGGGACTGAAGCTTTCTTT	CASSLAEVDGTEAFF
TRBV7-7	TRBD2	TRBJ2-2	few	TGTGCTAGCAGCTTAGTGCGGGGTTCTAGCGGAGATAACACCGGGGAGCTGTTTTTT	CASSLVRGSSGDNTGELFF
TRBV12-3/TRBV12-4	TRBD1	TRBJ1-1	many	TGTGCCAGCAACCTACAGGGGCGTGAAGCTTTCTTT	CASNLQGREAFF